The 21 T cell receptor beta chains below all came from one sample that was sequenced in a study of identical twins (dated by TCRdb to the mid-2010s). Library creation used 5' RACE. Data came from an Illumina HiSeq 2000. In-frame beta chains were kept once TCRdb had trimmed the public reads at Q25 with fastp and called clones with MiXCR. All rows with the same CDR3 protein become a single entry with the most common DNA and genes. The sample table contains about 190,000 distinct CDR3 sequences; only one count was recorded for 15% to 20% of them. The top ten clones comprise 40% to 45% of the sample. The same data also went into a second study, on T cells expressing NK-cell markers.

Sequencing input: CD8+ T cells sorted from blood. All receptors derive from a woman aged 18-30 years in good health.

This sequence joins TRBV12-5 and TRBJ2-1; D not resolved. The germline CDR1 and CDR2 sequences are LGHNT and FRNRAP. The V end lost 0 bases, the J end lost 7 bases, and 4 bases lay between the germline ends. This CDR3 has 12 residues. The CDR3 loop reads CASGLVRNEQFF. DNA for the CDR3: TGTGCTAGTGGTTTGGTAAGAAATGAGCAGTTCTTC.

CDR3 amino acids: CASSLREGQSNSPLHF. CDR3 in DNA: TGTGCCAGCAGCTTGAGGGAAGGACAGAGCAATTCACCCCTCCACTTT. The chain has TRBV7-9 and TRBJ1-6; tentatively, D is TRBD1 (6 bases). V gave up 3 bases and J gave up 7 bases, with 16 bases separating them. This CDR3 spans 16 amino acids. CDR1 SEHNR and CDR2 FQNEAQ come from the germline V gene (reference sequence).

The chain couples TRBV20-1 to TRBJ2-3; 12 bases match TRBD2. This CDR3 region has 15 residues. Germline V gene data show CDR1 as DFQATT and CDR2 as SNEGSKA (reference sequence). The V gene end was trimmed by 4 bases and the J gene end by 6 bases; junction bases not matched to a gene: 8. The CDR3 here is CSATSTSGGLDTQYF. CDR3 sequence (DNA): TGCAGTGCTACTTCGACTAGCGGGGGATTGGATACGCAGTATTTT.

This clonotype was detected only a few times. This rearrangement joins TRBV29-1 to TRBJ1-2; D remains unclear. The CDR3 has 11 residues. The germline V gene encodes CDR1 SQVTM and CDR2 ANQGSEA. The V gene lost 2 bases and the J gene lost 3 bases, with 4 bases spanning the gap. As DNA, the CDR3 is TGCAGCGTTGAAACCCACTATGGCTACACCTTC. Its protein is CSVETHYGYTF.

The V gene is TRBV12-3 or TRBV12-4, the J gene TRBJ2-3, with TRBD2 matching over 7 bases. The CDR3 extends over 14 amino acids. Trimming at V came to 10 bases and at J to 5 bases, leaving 12 bases not matched to a gene. The CDR3 loop is CANSPGGSGDTQYF. The CDR3 DNA reads TGTGCCAACTCTCCGGGAGGCTCGGGAGATACGCAGTATTTT.

This clonotype was counted between two and nine times. The chain has TRBV7-6 and TRBJ2-3; 10 bases agree with TRBD1. CDR1 is SGHVS and CDR2 is FNYEAQ in the germline V gene. This CDR3 is 17 amino acids long. V lost 5 bases and J lost 5; bases outside the gene matches: 13. The CDR3 coding sequence is TGTGCCAGCAGCGGGGTAGAAGGGACAGGGGTAGGAGATACGCAGTATTTT. This gives the protein CASSGVEGTGVGDTQYF. Together with reference TRBV7-6 and TRBJ2-3, the CDR3 gives the full variable domain: GAGVSQSPRYKVTKRGQDVALRCDPISGHVSLYWYRQALGQGPEFLTYFNYEAQQDKSGLPNDRFSAERPEGSISTLTIQRTEQRDSAMYRCASSGVEGTGVGDTQYFGPGTRLTVL.

This clonotype has only a few counts. The V and J genes are TRBV4-3 and TRBJ2-3; D ambiguous. Germline loops: CDR1 LGHNA, CDR2 YSLEER. This CDR3 is 15 amino acids long. The germline V and J ends were trimmed by 0 bases and 6 bases, with 13 bases remaining between them. CDR3 in DNA: TGCGCCAGCAGCCAAGATGCCACCCCGTTGGATACGCAGTATTTT. Residues: CASSQDATPLDTQYF.

The chain links TRBV5-6 to TRBJ2-3; 12 bases agree with TRBD2. In germline, CDR1 is SGHDT, CDR2 YYEEEE. This CDR3 has 16 residues. The trim removed 3 bases at V and 0 bases at J, leaving 2 bases unmatched. CDR3 residues: CASSWGTSGSTDTQYF. CDR3 in DNA: TGTGCCAGCAGCTGGGGGACTAGCGGGAGCACAGATACGCAGTATTTT.

The chain is built from TRBV12-3 or TRBV12-4 and TRBJ1-1, with D possibly being TRBD1 (5 bases). Trimming took off 7 bases at V and 0 bases at J, with 12 bases between the two ends. CDR3 length: 14 amino acids. CDR3 bases: TGTGCCAGCACTCAAGGGACGGTGAACACTGAAGCTTTCTTT. It specifies CASTQGTVNTEAFF.

J is TRBJ2-7 and V is TRBV5-6, with D tentatively TRBD2 (5 bases). The CDR3 has 11 amino acids. Germline values: CDR1 SGHDT, CDR2 YYEEEE. Between the trimmed V and J ends, which lost 3 bases and 7 bases, there was a span of 8 bases. The CDR3 region has the DNA TGTGCCAGCAGCTCCGGGGTGGAGCAGTACTTC. It codes for CASSSGVEQYF.

This clonotype turned up a few times. The V call is TRBV7-6, the J call TRBJ2-7; D remains ambiguous. Trimming cost V 5 bases and J 2 bases, with 19 bases left between them. Per germline, CDR1 SGHVS and CDR2 FNYEAQ. This CDR3 has 16 amino acids. CDR3 amino acids: CASSPLASDGAYEQYF. DNA of the CDR3: TGTGCCAGCAGCCCTCTGGCTAGTGATGGGGCCTACGAGCAGTACTTC.

This clonotype turned up a few times. This chain connects TRBV7-6 to TRBJ2-2, with D unclear. V was pared by 3 bases and J by 2 bases, with 10 bases between. There are 15 residues in the CDR3. In germline, CDR1 is SGHVS, CDR2 FNYEAQ. The DNA for the CDR3 is TGTGCCAGCAGCTTCCGTCTGCAAAACACCGGGGAGCTGTTTTTT. The encoded protein is CASSFRLQNTGELFF.

The J gene is TRBJ2-5, the V gene TRBV10-1; no definite D call. Germline V lookup: CDR1 WNHNN, CDR2 SYGVQD (reference sequence). This CDR3 is 14 amino acids long. V was shortened by 5 bases and J by 3 bases, with 13 bases between the two germline ends. CDR3 region: CASSFSQRKETQYF. DNA of the CDR3: TGCGCCAGCAGTTTCTCTCAAAGAAAAGAGACCCAGTACTTC.

The chain joins TRBV15 to TRBJ1-2; tentative D call: TRBD1 (6 bases). The ends were cut back, 2 bases at V and 2 bases at J, with 15 bases in the middle. The CDR3 length is 16 residues. Germline CDR1 LNHNV, CDR2 YYDKDF (reference sequence). The CDR3 protein is CATSRPGQIYNYGYTF. CDR3 bases: TGTGCCACCAGCAGACCAGGACAGATATACAACTATGGCTACACCTTC.

The chain uses TRBV9 and TRBJ2-2; 7 nucleotides line up with TRBD1. Per the germline V gene, CDR1 is SGDLS and CDR2 is YYNGEE. The length of the CDR3 is 16 residues. With V trimmed by 1 base and J by 7 bases, 10 bases remained unmatched. CDR3 sequence (DNA): TGTGCCAGCAGCGTAACAAGACAGGGCGGAGTCGGGGAGCTGTTTTTT. It specifies CASSVTRQGGVGELFF.

The chain recombines TRBV6-2 or TRBV6-3 with TRBJ2-1, with no clear D. The CDR3 spans 14 residues. Germline V lookup: CDR1 MNHEY, CDR2 SVGEGT. V was clipped by 10 bases and J by 4 bases, with 17 bases between them. The CDR3 coding sequence is TGTGCCACCAAGGAACTCGGACCTTACAATGAGCAGTTCTTC. Residues: CATKELGPYNEQFF.

The CDR3 bases are TGTGCCAGCAGTTACTCAGAGACTAGAAATGAGCAGTTCTTC. Translating gives CASSYSETRNEQFF. The genes are TRBV6-5 and TRBJ2-1; D perhaps matches TRBD2 (6 bases). The CDR3 is made up of 14 amino acids. V was pared by 0 bases and J by 7 bases, with 10 bases between. Germline V lookup: CDR1 MNHEY, CDR2 SVGAGI.

This clonotype was observed a few times. The chain carries TRBV15 and TRBJ1-1, with 12 bases lining up with TRBD1. The CDR3 is made up of 14 amino acids. Germline V CDR1 and CDR2: LNHNV, YYDKDF (reference sequence). After removal of 5 bases from V and 6 bases from J, the junction contained 4 bases not matched to a gene. For the CDR3, the DNA is TGTGCCACCAGCTCGGGACAGGGGGCCTCTGAAGCTTTCTTT. Protein: CATSSGQGASEAFF. Together with reference TRBV15 and TRBJ1-1, the CDR3 gives the full variable domain: DAMVIQNPRYQVTQFGKPVTLSCSQTLNHNVMYWYQQKSSQAPKLLFHYYDKDFNNEADTPDNFQSRRPNTSFCFLDIRSPGLGDTAMYLCATSSGQGASEAFFGQGTRLTVV.

This clonotype has only a few counts. V usage is TRBV12-3 or TRBV12-4 and J usage is TRBJ2-7, with TRBD1 matching over 7 bases. CDR3 length equals 14 residues. With 5 bases clipped from V and 4 bases from J, the junction kept 8 bases outside the gene matches. CDR3 bases: TGTGCCAGCAGTCCCGCGGGCAGGGGGTACGAGCAGTACTTC. As protein: CASSPAGRGYEQYF.

This clonotype was observed a handful of times. The chain recombines TRBV3-1 with TRBJ2-3, with 8 nucleotides matching TRBD2. Germline assignment: CDR1 LGHDT and CDR2 YNNKEL (reference sequence). The CDR3 extends over 16 amino acids. J lost 2 bases, V lost 3 bases, and 7 bases had no gene match. DNA for the CDR3: TGTGCCAGCAGCCATTATCGGGAGGGAGTCACAGATACGCAGTATTTT. Residues: CASSHYREGVTDTQYF.

This clonotype was detected a few times. The chain couples TRBV5-5 to TRBJ2-3; 11 bases line up with TRBD2. In germline, CDR1 is SGHKS, CDR2 YYEKEE (reference sequence). After removal of 4 bases from V and 5 bases from J, the junction contained 6 bases not matched to a gene. This CDR3 comprises 15 residues. The CDR3 DNA reads TGTGCCAGCAGCCAGGGGACTAGCGGAGGAGATACGCAGTATTTT. It translates to CASSQGTSGGDTQYF.